Sequencing of this T cell receptor (beta chain) was carried out in a study of metastatic and nonmetastatic thyroid tumors. Study as a whole: From malignant and benign thyroid patients, repertoires in blood and in tumor or nodule tissue were compared. Study observations and caveats: Reportedly, malignant thyroid tumors had significantly higher TCR beta diversity than benign nodules, in blood and tumor.

All patients were untreated before thyroid surgery. This clone occurred many times. Antigen: not known. Authors' processing steps: Using the CDR3 differences seen across clinicopathological groups, the authors built a distant-metastasis classifier for papillary thyroid cancer, which was meant to discriminate distant-metastatic patients. TCRdb re-analyzed the PCR reads using MiXCR. For this entry, the V and J calls and clone size follow TCRdb and not the study's own pipeline. Counted here are about 21,000 clones, around 30% occurring once; the ten biggest clones make up approximately 21%. The material sequenced was blood. The clonotype was recovered from a female donor with papillary thyroid cancer or a benign thyroid nodule (not recorded which). Some clones in this sample may be carry-over from other donors' samples.

The CDR3 loop is CASSPPGTGNTEAFF. The DNA of the CDR3 is TGTGCCAGCTCACCACCCGGGACAGGGAACACTGAAGCTTTCTTT. The chain carries TRBV18 and TRBJ1-1; TRBD1 aligns across 8 bases. After removal of 0 bases from V and 1 base from J, the junction contained 1 base not matched to a gene. Germline V gene data show CDR1 as KGHSH and CDR2 as LQKENI. This CDR3 is built from 15 residues.